This T cell receptor beta chain was captured in a study of response to subunit inactivated influenza vaccine. Whole-study results and caveats: The authors proposed limited new T cell recruitment per seasonal influenza vaccination.

Germline CDR1 is DFQATT and CDR2 is SNEGSKA (reference sequence). CDR3 length: 13 amino acids. TCRdb used MiXCR to reprocess the RT-PCR reads, holding one entry per CDR3 protein. The data hold 860,000 or so distinct CDR3 sequences, with about 20% observed a single time. In its sample, this clonotype was seen a few times. Its target is unknown. The genes are TRBV20-1 and TRBJ2-1; no clear D gene. The receptor was derived from a man aged 50-60 years who received an inactivated influenza vaccine. Sequences were derived from PBMCs from blood, sampled 5 days after vaccination. CDR3 sequence reads: CSAAKALDNEQFF. The CDR3 DNA follows: TGCAGCGCTGCCAAAGCCCTGGACAATGAGCAGTTCTTC.